The source of this TCR beta chain is a study of blood T cells in healthy people across ages. Next came a second PCR, run for about 7 to 12 cycles, which used a sample-barcoded 5' primer along with a J-beta primer mix. TCRdb fed the 5' RACE reads into MiXCR, producing one record per CDR3 protein. The table has more than 800,000 distinct CDR3 sequences, roughly 45% seen once. The ends lost 3 bases at V and 4 bases at J; junction bases unmatched: 5. CDR1 is WSHSY and CDR2 is SAAADI in the germline V gene. The CDR3 covers 15 residues. The receptor was derived from a woman aged 55 to 70 in good health. The V call is TRBV10-2, the J call TRBJ2-4, with 8 positions matching TRBD1. Specimen: blood. The CDR3 loop reads CASSDRRDRKNIQYF. DNA of the CDR3: TGCGCCAGCAGTGACCGAAGGGACAGGAAAAACATTCAGTACTTC.